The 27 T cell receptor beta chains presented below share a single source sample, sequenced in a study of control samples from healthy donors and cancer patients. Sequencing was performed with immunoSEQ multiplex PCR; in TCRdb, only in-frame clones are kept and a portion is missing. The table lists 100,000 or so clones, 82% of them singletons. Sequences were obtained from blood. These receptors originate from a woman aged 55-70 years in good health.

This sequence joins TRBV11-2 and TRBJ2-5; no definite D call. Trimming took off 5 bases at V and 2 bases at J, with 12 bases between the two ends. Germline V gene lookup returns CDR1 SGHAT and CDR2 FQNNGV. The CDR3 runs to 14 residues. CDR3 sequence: CASSPPGLQETQYF. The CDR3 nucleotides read TGTGCCAGCAGCCCCCCCGGGCTACAAGAGACCCAGTACTTC. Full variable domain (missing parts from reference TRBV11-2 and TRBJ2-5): EAGVAQSPRYKIIEKRQSVAFWCNPISGHATLYWYQQILGQGPKLLIQFQNNGVVDDSQLPKDRFSAERLKGVDSTLKIQPAKLEDSAVYLCASSPPGLQETQYFGPGTRLLVL.

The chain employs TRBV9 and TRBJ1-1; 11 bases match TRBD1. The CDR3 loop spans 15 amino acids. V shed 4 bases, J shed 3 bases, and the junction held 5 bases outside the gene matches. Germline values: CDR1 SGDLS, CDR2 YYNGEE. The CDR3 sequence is CASSPWDRGDTEAFF. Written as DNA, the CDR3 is TGTGCCAGCAGCCCCTGGGACAGGGGGGACACTGAAGCTTTCTTT.

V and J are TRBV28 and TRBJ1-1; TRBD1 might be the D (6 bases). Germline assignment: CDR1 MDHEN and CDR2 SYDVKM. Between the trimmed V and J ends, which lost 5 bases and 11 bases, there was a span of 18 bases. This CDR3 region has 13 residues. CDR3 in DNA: TGTGCCAGCAGTCAGCCGGGACAAAGTAGGGCTTTCTTT. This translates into CASSQPGQSRAFF.

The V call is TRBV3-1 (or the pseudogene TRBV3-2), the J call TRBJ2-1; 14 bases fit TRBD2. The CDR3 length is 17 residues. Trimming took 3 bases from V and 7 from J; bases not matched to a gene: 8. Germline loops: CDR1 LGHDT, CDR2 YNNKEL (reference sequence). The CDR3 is CASSQDPGLAGGNEQFF. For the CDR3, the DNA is TGTGCCAGCAGCCAGGACCCCGGACTAGCGGGGGGAAATGAGCAGTTCTTC.

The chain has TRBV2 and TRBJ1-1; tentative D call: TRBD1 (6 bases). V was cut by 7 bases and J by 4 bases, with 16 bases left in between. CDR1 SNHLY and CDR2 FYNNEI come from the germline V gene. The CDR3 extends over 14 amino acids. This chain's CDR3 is CASKGGRGGTEAFF. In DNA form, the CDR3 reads TGTGCCAGCAAGGGGGGCAGGGGAGGCACTGAAGCTTTCTTT.

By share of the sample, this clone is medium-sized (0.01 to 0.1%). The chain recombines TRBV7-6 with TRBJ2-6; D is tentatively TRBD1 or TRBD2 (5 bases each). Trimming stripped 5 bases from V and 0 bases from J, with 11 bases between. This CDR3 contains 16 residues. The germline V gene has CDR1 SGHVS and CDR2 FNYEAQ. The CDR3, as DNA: TGTGCCAGCAGCCCGGGACCGACCTCTGGGGCCAACGTCCTGACTTTC. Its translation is CASSPGPTSGANVLTF.

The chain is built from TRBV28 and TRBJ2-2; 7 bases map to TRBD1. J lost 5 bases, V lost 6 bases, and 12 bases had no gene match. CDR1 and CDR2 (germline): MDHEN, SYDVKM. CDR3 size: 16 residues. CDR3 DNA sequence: TGTGCCAGCAGATCGGACAGGACTCCGGTTACCGGGGAGCTGTTTTTT. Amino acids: CASRSDRTPVTGELFF.

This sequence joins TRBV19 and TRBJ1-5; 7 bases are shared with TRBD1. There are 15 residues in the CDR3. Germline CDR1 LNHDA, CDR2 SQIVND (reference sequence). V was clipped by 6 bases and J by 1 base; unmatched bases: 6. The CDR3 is CASRADRESNQPQHF. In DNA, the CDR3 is TGTGCCAGTAGGGCTGACAGGGAGAGCAATCAGCCCCAGCATTTT.

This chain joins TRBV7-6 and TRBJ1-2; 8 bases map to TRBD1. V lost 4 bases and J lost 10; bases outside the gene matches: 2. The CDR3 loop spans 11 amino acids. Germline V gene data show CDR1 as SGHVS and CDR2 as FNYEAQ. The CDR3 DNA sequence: TGTGCCAGCAGCTCGACAGGGGTCTACACCTTC. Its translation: CASSSTGVYTF.

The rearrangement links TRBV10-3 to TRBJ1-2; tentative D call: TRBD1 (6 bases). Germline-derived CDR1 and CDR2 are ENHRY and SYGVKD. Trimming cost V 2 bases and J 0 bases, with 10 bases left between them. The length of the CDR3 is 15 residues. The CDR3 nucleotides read TGTGCCATCAGTGAGGGGGGCGGGCCTAACTATGGCTACACCTTC. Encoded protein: CAISEGGGPNYGYTF.

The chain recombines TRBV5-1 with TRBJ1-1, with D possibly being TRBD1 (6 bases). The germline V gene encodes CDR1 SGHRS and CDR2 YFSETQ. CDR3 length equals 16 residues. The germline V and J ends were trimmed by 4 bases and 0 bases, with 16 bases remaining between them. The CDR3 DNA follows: TGCGCCAGCAGCGAGGGTGGGGGCAGACTGAACACTGAAGCTTTCTTT. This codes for CASSEGGGRLNTEAFF.

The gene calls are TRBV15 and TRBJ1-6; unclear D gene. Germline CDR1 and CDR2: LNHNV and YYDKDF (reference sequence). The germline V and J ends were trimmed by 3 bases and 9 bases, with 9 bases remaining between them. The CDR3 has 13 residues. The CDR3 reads CATSRSLGSPLHF. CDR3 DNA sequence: TGTGCCACCAGCAGGAGTCTGGGTTCACCCCTCCACTTT.

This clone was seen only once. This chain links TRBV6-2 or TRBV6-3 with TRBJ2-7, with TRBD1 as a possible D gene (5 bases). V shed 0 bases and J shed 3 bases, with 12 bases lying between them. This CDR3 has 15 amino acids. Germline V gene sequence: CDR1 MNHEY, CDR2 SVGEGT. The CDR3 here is CASSYSQGFYYEQYF. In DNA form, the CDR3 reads TGTGCCAGCAGTTACTCGCAGGGATTTTACTACGAGCAGTACTTC.

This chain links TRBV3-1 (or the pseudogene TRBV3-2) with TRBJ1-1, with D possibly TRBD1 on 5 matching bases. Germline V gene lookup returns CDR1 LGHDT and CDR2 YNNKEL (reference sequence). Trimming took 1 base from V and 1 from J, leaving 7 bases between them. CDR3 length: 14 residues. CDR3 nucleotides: TGTGCCAGCAGCCAAGGGGGGGGGAACACTGAAGCTTTCTTT. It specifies CASSQGGGNTEAFF.

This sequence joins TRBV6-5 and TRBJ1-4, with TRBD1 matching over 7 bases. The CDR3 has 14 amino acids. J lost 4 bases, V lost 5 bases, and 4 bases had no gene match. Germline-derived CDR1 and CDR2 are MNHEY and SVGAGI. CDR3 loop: CASSPTGNNEKLFF. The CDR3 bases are TGTGCCAGCAGTCCGACAGGGAATAATGAAAAACTGTTTTTT.

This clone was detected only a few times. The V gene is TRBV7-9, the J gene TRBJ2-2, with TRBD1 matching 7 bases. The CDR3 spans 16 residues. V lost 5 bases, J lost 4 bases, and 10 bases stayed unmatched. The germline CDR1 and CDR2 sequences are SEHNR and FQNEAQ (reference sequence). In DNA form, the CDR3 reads TGTGCCAGCAGCCCGCCTCGACAGGGCGGCACCGGGGAGCTGTTTTTT. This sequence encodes CASSPPRQGGTGELFF.

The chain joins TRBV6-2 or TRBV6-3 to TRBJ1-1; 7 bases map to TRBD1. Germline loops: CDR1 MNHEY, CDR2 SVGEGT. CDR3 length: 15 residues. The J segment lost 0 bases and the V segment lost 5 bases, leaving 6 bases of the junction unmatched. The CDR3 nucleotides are TGTGCCAGCAGTCCCCACAGGGGTTTGAACACTGAAGCTTTCTTT. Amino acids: CASSPHRGLNTEAFF.

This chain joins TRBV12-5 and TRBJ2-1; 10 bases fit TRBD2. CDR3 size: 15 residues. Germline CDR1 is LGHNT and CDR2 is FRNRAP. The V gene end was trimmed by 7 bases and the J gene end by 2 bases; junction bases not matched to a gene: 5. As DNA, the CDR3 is TGTGCTAGTGCCAGTAGCGGGGGGACCTACAATGAGCAGTTCTTC. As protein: CASASSGGTYNEQFF.

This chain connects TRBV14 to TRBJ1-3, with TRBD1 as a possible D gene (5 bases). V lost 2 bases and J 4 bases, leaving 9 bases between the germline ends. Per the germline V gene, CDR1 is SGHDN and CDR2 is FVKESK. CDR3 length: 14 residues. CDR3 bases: TGTGCCAGCAGCCAAAAGGGGATCGGAAACACCATATATTTT. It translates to CASSQKGIGNTIYF.

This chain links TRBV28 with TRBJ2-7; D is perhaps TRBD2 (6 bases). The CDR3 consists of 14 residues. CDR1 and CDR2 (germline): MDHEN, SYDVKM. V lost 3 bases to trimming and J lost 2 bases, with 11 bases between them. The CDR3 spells CASSFRGGTYEQYF. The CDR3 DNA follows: TGTGCCAGCAGTTTCCGGGGCGGGACCTACGAGCAGTACTTC.

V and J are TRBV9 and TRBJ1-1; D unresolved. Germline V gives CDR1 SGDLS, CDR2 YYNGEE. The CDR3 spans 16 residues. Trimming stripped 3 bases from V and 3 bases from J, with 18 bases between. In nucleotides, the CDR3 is TGTGCCAGCAGCGAGCCACATGGCACACGGGACACTGAAGCTTTCTTT. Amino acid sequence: CASSEPHGTRDTEAFF.

In nucleotides, the CDR3 is TGTGCCAGCAGCGGAGACAGCTATAATTCACCCCTCCACTTT. It encodes CASSGDSYNSPLHF. This chain connects TRBV2 to TRBJ1-6; a weak D match, TRBD1 (5 bases). The CDR3 has 14 residues. CDR1 and CDR2 (germline): SNHLY, FYNNEI. Trimming took off 6 bases at V and 3 bases at J, with 9 bases between the two ends.

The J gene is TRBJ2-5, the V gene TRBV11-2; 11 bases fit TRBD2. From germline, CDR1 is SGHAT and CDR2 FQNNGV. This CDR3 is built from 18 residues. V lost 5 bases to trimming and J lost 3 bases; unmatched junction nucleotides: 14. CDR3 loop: CASSPASLAGGLKETQYF. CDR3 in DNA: TGTGCCAGCAGCCCAGCGTCTCTAGCGGGGGGATTAAAAGAGACCCAGTACTTC.

The CDR3 protein is CASSPPTNTGELFF. CDR3 DNA sequence: TGTGCCAGCTCACCACCCACTAACACCGGGGAGCTGTTTTTT. The gene calls are TRBV18 and TRBJ2-2; the D is unclear. The CDR3 loop spans 14 amino acids. The V end lost 0 bases, the J end lost 2 bases, and 4 bases lay between the germline ends. Germline values: CDR1 KGHSH, CDR2 LQKENI. Full variable domain (missing parts from reference TRBV18 and TRBJ2-2): NAGVMQNPRHLVRRRGQEARLRCSPMKGHSHVYWYRQLPEEGLKFMVYLQKENIIDESGMPKERFSAEFPKEGPSILRIQQVVRGDSAAYFCASSPPTNTGELFFGEGSRLTVL.

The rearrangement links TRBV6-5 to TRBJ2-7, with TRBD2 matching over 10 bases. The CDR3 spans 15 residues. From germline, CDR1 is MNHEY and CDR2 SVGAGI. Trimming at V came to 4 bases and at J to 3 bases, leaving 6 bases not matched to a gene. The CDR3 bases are TGTGCCAGCAGTTCCTTGGGACTAGCGAACTACGAGCAGTACTTC. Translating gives CASSSLGLANYEQYF.

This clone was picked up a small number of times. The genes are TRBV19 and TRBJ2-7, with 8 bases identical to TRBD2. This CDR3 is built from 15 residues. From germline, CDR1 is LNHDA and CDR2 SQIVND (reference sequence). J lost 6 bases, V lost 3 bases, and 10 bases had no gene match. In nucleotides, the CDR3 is TGTGCCAGTAGTATTGCAGGAGCGGGAGTAGTCGAGCAGTACTTC. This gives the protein CASSIAGAGVVEQYF.

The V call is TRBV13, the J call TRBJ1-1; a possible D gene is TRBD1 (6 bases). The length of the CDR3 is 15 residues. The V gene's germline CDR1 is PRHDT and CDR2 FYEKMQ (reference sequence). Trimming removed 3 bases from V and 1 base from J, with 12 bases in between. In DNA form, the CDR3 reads TGTGCCAGCAGCTTCACAGGGTGGAGGAACACTGAAGCTTTCTTT. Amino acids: CASSFTGWRNTEAFF.